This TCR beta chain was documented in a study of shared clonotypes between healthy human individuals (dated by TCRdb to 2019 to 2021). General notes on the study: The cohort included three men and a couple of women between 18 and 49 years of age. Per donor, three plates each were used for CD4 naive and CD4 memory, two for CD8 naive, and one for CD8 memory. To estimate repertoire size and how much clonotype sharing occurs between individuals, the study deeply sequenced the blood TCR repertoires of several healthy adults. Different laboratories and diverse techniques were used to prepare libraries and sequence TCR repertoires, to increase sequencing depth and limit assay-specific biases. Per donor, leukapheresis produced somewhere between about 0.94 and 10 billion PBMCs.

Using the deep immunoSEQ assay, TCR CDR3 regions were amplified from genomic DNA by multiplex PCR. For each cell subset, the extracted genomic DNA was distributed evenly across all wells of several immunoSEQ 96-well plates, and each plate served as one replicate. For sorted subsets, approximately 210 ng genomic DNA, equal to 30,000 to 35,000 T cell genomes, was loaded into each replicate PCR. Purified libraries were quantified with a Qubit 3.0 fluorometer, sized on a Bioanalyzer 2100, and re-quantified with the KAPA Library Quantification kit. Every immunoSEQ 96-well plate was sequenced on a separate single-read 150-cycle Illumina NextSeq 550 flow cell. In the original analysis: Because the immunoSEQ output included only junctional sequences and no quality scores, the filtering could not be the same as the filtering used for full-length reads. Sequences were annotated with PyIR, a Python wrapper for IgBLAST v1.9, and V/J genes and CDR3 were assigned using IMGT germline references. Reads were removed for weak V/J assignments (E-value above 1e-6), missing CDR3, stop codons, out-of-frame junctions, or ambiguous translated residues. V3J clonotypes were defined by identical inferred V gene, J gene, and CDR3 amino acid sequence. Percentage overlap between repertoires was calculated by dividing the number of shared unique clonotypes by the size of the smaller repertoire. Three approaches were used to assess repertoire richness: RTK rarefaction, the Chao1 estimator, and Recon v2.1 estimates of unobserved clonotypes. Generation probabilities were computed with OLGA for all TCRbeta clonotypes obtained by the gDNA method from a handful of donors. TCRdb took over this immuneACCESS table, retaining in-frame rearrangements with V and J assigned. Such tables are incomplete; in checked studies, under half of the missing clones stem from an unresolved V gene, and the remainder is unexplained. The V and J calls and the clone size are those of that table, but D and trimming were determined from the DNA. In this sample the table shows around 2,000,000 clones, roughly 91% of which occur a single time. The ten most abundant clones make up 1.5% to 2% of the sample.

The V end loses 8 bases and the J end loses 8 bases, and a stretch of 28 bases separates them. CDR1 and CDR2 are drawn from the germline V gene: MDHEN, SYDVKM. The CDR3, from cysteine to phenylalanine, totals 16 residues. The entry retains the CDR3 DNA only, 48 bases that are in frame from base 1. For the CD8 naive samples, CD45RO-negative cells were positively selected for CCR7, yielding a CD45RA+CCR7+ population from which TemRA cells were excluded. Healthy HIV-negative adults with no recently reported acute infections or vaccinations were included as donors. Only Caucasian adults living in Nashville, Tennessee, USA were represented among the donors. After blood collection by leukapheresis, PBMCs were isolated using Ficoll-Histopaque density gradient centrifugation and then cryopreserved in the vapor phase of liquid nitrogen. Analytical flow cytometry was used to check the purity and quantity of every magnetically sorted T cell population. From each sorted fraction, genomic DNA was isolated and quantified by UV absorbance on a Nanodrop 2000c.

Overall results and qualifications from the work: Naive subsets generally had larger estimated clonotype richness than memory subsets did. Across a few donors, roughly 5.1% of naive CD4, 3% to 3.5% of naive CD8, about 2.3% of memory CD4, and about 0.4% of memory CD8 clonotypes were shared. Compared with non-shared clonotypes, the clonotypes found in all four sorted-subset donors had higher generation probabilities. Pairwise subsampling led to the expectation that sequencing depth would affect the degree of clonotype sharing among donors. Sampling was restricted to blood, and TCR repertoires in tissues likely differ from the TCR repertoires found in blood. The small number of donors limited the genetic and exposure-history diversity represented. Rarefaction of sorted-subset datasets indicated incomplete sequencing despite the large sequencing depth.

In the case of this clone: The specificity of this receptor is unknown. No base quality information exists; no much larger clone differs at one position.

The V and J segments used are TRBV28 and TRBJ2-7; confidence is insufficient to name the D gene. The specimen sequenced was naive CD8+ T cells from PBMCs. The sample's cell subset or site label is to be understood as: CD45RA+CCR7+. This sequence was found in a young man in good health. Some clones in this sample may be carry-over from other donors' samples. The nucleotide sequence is TGTGCCAGCGGAATACCACTCGAAGGGCCCCTGAGCAAGCAGTACTTC. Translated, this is CASGIPLEGPLSKQYF.